This T cell receptor beta chain is from a study of blood T cells in healthy people across ages. Through a sample-barcoded 5' primer and a J-beta primer mix, a second PCR was run for roughly 6 to 12 cycles. Every molecule of cDNA carried a tag from a template-switch adaptor with 12 random nucleotides. Using its own MiXCR run on the 5' RACE reads, TCRdb lists one record per CDR3 protein. This sample has 720,000 or so distinct CDR3 sequences; 40% to 45% occur once, and the top ten carry around 30%. There are a few counts of this clonotype. The germline gives CDR1 SGHTA, CDR2 FQGNSA. V gave up 4 bases and J gave up 3 bases, with 16 bases separating them. CDR3 length: 15 amino acids. Each individual donor underwent a draw of approximately 9.8 milliliters of peripheral blood.

Sequenced material: blood. This TCR was recovered from a man older than 75 in good health. The gene calls are TRBV7-2 and TRBJ2-7; D is possibly TRBD1 (6 bases). In DNA, the CDR3 is TGTGCCAGCAGCTCCCATCCCGGGACACACTACGAGCAGTACTTC. This sequence encodes CASSSHPGTHYEQYF. The full variable domain, its missing parts supplied by reference TRBV7-2 and TRBJ2-7, is GAGVSQSPSNKVTEKGKDVELRCDPISGHTALYWYRQSLGQGLEFLIYFQGNSAPDKSGLPSDRFSAERTGGSVSTLTIQRTQQEDSAVYLCASSSHPGTHYEQYFGPGTRLTVT.